A selection of T cell receptor beta chains follows, all from one sample in a study of cytomegalovirus exposure and HLA in healthy donors. Assay: immunoSEQ multiplex PCR; the TCRdb copy retains only in-frame clones and omits some. This sample's clone table lists about 160,000 clones. Sequenced input: PBMCs. All receptors derive from a young man in good health and CMV-seronegative. Each CDR3 is given with its conserved first and last residue. The D gene is left open where the match is weak.

V gene	J gene	D gene	CDR3 DNA	CDR3 protein
TRBV29-1	TRBJ1-2	TRBD1	TGCAGCGTCGGAACAGGGGGAGGCGGCTACACCTTC	CSVGTGGGGYTF
TRBV9	TRBJ1-1	TRBD1	TGTGCCAGCAGCGTAGGGTACAGGGGGCTCAACACTGAAGCTTTCTTT	CASSVGYRGLNTEAFF
TRBV7-9	TRBJ1-4	.	TGTGCCAGCAGCCCTCAGGCGAATGAAAAACTGTTTTTT	CASSPQANEKLFF
TRBV10-2	TRBJ2-7	TRBD1	TGCGCCAGCACCGGGACAGGGATGTACGAGCAGTACTTC	CASTGTGMYEQYF
TRBV5-1	TRBJ2-7	.	TGCGCCAGCGGGGCAGTCGGCAGGTACGGCTACGAGCAGTACTTC	CASGAVGRYGYEQYF
TRBV7-9	TRBJ2-7	TRBD1	TGTGCCAGCAGCCCCCCCGGGACAGGGTTGTACGAGCAGTACTTC	CASSPPGTGLYEQYF
TRBV7-2	TRBJ2-3	.	TGTGCCAGCAGCTTATCCGGACAACGCACAGATACGCAGTATTTT	CASSLSGQRTDTQYF
TRBV2	TRBJ2-7	.	TGTGCCAGCAGTGTAGAACAGGGCCTTTACGAGCAGTACTTC	CASSVEQGLYEQYF
TRBV5-1	TRBJ2-7	TRBD2	TGCGCCAGCAGCTTAATGACTAGCGGGGACGAGCAGTACTTC	CASSLMTSGDEQYF
TRBV5-8	TRBJ2-2	TRBD1	TGTGCCAGCAGGCTTGCACAGGGGATCGACACCGGGGAGCTGTTTTTT	CASRLAQGIDTGELFF
TRBV4-2	TRBJ2-1	.	TGTGCCAGCAGCCAAGACCGGAGTAGCAATGAGCAGTTCTTC	CASSQDRSSNEQFF
TRBV2	TRBJ2-5	TRBD1	TGTGCCACAGGGGCAGGACAGGCAGAAGAGACCCAGTACTTC	CATGAGQAEETQYF
TRBV5-8	TRBJ2-5	TRBD2	TGTGCCAGCAGCTTGGGGCTAGCGGGAGGCTCGGGGGAGACCCAGTACTTC	CASSLGLAGGSGETQYF
TRBV18	TRBJ2-7	TRBD2	TGTGCCAGCTCACCCTTGTCCGCCGGACTAGCGGGAAACTACGAGCAGTACTTC	CASSPLSAGLAGNYEQYF
TRBV30	TRBJ2-4	.	TGTGCCTGGAGTCAATACGGGAACATTCAGTACTTC	CAWSQYGNIQYF
TRBV6-5	TRBJ1-1	.	TGTGCCAGCAGTCGCGGGGCAGGTGAAGCTTTCTTT	CASSRGAGEAFF
TRBV7-3	TRBJ2-5	TRBD2	TGTGCCAGCAGCGATGGACTAGCGGGAGTGGGGACCCAGTACTTC	CASSDGLAGVGTQYF
TRBV4-1	TRBJ1-3	.	TGCGCCAGCAGCCAGGGCCGGGCAGGGCGCTCTGGAAACACCATATATTTT	CASSQGRAGRSGNTIYF
TRBV18	TRBJ1-2	.	TGTGCCAGCTCACGACTCGTTCAGGGGTTGTCCTATGGCTACACCTTC	CASSRLVQGLSYGYTF
TRBV5-8	TRBJ2-5	TRBD1	TGTGCCAGCAGCCCGGACAGGGTAGTGGGAGAGACCCAGTACTTC	CASSPDRVVGETQYF
TRBV28	TRBJ1-2	.	TGTGCCAGCAGTAAGGTTCCACGCGGACTTGCCTATGGCTACACCTTC	CASSKVPRGLAYGYTF
TRBV18	TRBJ2-7	.	TGTGCCAGCTCACTTTCCGGGACATGGAGCTCCTACGAGCAGTACTTC	CASSLSGTWSSYEQYF
TRBV7-9	TRBJ1-2	.	TGTGCCAGCAGCTTAGTAGGGGGGGTGGAGGATCCTAACTATGGCTACACCTTC	CASSLVGGVEDPNYGYTF
TRBV5-1	TRBJ2-7	.	TGCGCCAGCAGCCCCACCCCCCAGGGGTCCTACGAGCAGTACTTC	CASSPTPQGSYEQYF
TRBV27	TRBJ2-7	TRBD1	TGTGCCAGCAGTAGGGGGCAGGGCGCCTACGAGCAGTACTTC	CASSRGQGAYEQYF
TRBV30	TRBJ1-1	.	TGTGCCTGGAATAGAGAGGGGAACACTGAAGCTTTCTTT	CAWNREGNTEAFF
TRBV19	TRBJ2-7	.	TGTGCCAGTAGGGGAGTAACAGTCGACGAGCAGTACTTC	CASRGVTVDEQYF
TRBV10-2	TRBJ1-5	TRBD1	TGCGCCAGCAGTCCGGGACAGAATCAGCCCCAGCATTTT	CASSPGQNQPQHF
TRBV10-1	TRBJ2-3	.	TGCGCCAGCAGTGAGGACCCTAGCGGCACAGATACGCAGTATTTT	CASSEDPSGTDTQYF
TRBV2	TRBJ2-7	.	TGTGCCAGCATTGGGGGCAGGGTCTCCTACGAGCAGTACTTC	CASIGGRVSYEQYF
TRBV18	TRBJ2-2	TRBD1	TGTGCCAGCTCCCTTCGACAGGGGGTTGGCGGGGAGCTGTTTTTT	CASSLRQGVGGELFF
TRBV5-8	TRBJ2-1	TRBD2	TGTGCCAGCAGCCGAACGAGACTAGCGGGTGATGAGCAGTTCTTC	CASSRTRLAGDEQFF
TRBV6-4	TRBJ2-5	TRBD2	TGTGCCAGCAGTCGACTAGCGGGAGAGGGAGAGACCCAGTACTTC	CASSRLAGEGETQYF
TRBV4-1	TRBJ2-5	TRBD2	TGCGCCAGCAGCCAAGCCAGCGGGAGTCTAGAGACCCAGTACTTC	CASSQASGSLETQYF
TRBV28	TRBJ2-5	TRBD2	TGTGCCAGCAGAGACCTAGGGGCGGGGAGGGCGCGAGAGACCCAGTACTTC	CASRDLGAGRARETQYF
TRBV6-5	TRBJ2-1	.	TGTGCCAGCAGTGCCTCCCTCCCGGGGTACAATGAGCAGTTCTTC	CASSASLPGYNEQFF
TRBV10-3	TRBJ2-5	TRBD2	TGTGCCATCAGTGGGGGGACTAGTGGACAAGAGACCCAGTACTTC	CAISGGTSGQETQYF
TRBV19	TRBJ1-2	.	TGTGCCAGTACTCCTAGGAGACAGCTCTATGGCTACACCTTC	CASTPRRQLYGYTF
TRBV28	TRBJ1-3	.	TGTGCCAGCAGTTTAAGAGGGTCTGGAAACACCATATATTTT	CASSLRGSGNTIYF
TRBV19	TRBJ1-3	TRBD1	TGTGCCAGTAGTAGTACAGGGGTGTCTGGAAACACCATATATTTT	CASSSTGVSGNTIYF
TRBV6-5	TRBJ1-1	.	TGTGCCAGCAGTTTCGAAATACAGGGATCTGAAGCTTTCTTT	CASSFEIQGSEAFF
TRBV7-2	TRBJ1-5	TRBD1	TGTGCCAGCAGCCTTCGACAGGGCGATCAGCCCCAGCATTTT	CASSLRQGDQPQHF
TRBV6-1	TRBJ1-6	.	TGTGCCAGCATCCGAGGGGGGGGTCGCGGTTCACCCCTCCACTTT	CASIRGGGRGSPLHF
TRBV19	TRBJ2-1	.	TGTGCCAGTAGTATCTCTTGGGGGGACCACAATGAGCAGTTCTTC	CASSISWGDHNEQFF
TRBV11-3	TRBJ2-1	TRBD1	TGTGCCAGCAGTTTCTTATCGGGACAGGCGGCCTACAATGAGCAGTTCTTC	CASSFLSGQAAYNEQFF
TRBV9	TRBJ2-2	TRBD1	TGTGCCAGCAGCCCGCGACAGGGGGCGCCTGGGGAGCTGTTTTTT	CASSPRQGAPGELFF
TRBV18	TRBJ1-2	.	TGTGCCAGCTCACTTACTGAGGCTAACTATGGCTACACCTTC	CASSLTEANYGYTF
TRBV7-2	TRBJ2-7	.	TGTGCCAGCAGCTTTTACAGCGAGCAGTACTTC	CASSFYSEQYF
TRBV11-2	TRBJ2-1	TRBD2	TGTGCCAGCAGCGCACGGACTAGCATCAATGAGCAGTTCTTC	CASSARTSINEQFF
TRBV7-2	TRBJ1-1	TRBD1	TGTGCCTGCAGGACAGGGAGTACTGAAGCTTTCTTT	CACRTGSTEAFF
TRBV9	TRBJ2-5	.	TGTGCCAGCAGCGTAGCGGCCAGGGAAAGAGAGACCCAGTACTTC	CASSVAARERETQYF